This record concerns one TCR beta chain sequence. Its antigen is unknown. The entirety of the isolated RNA underwent reverse transcription, so expressed TCRB transcripts were sequenced. Only in-frame clones appear in the TCRdb table, and some are missing; sequencing was by immunoSEQ multiplex PCR. In the table there are approximately 250,000 clones, around 24% of which are singletons. V gave up 3 bases and J gave up 5 bases, with 16 bases separating them. Germline V lookup: CDR1 MDHEN, CDR2 SYDVKM. The CDR3 has 15 residues. This sample is drawn from a study of beta chain features in type 1 diabetes. Overall study: Sorted cells, 107,917,701 in number, were examined across all samples. Findings and limits, study-wide: Although PCR might favor shorter templates, it would do so equally in patients and controls. cDNA-based sequencing might over-represent cells highly expressing TCR. Shorter TCRB CDR3s, moderately but significantly so, marked every one of the four CD4+ subsets in Type 1 diabetes patients.

Based on CD45RO/CCR7/CD25/CD127/CD95/CD27, CD4+ regulatory, stem cell-like memory, naive and central memory cells were sorted. The sequenced sample was naive CD4+ T cells from blood. The receptor comes from a woman in her thirties with type 1 diabetes. The J gene is TRBJ2-5, the V gene TRBV28, with D possibly TRBD1 on 6 matching bases. The CDR3 DNA reads TGTGCCAGCAGTTTCCCCGGGACATCACGGGAGACCCAGTACTTC. Translation gives CASSFPGTSRETQYF.